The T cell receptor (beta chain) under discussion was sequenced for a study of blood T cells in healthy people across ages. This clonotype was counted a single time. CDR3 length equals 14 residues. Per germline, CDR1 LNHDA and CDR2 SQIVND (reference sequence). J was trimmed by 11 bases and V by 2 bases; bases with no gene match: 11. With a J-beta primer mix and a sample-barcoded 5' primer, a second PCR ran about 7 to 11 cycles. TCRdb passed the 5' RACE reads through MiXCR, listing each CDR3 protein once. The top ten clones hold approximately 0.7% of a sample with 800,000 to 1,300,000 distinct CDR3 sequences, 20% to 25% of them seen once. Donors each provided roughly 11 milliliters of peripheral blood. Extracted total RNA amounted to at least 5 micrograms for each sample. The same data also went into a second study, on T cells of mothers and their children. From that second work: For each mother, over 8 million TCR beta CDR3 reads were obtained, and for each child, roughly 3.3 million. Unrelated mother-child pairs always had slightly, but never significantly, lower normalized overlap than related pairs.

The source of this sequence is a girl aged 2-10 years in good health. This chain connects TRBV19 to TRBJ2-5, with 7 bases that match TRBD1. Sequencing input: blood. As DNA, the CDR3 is TGTGCCAGTAGTATAAGGGACAGCCCCTTGGAGCAGTACTTC. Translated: CASSIRDSPLEQYF.